This TCR beta chain is from a study of response to subunit inactivated influenza vaccine (dated by TCRdb to the late 2010s). Concerning the study at large: The study used deep quantitative T cell receptor repertoire profiling to track responses to a trivalent subunit inactivated influenza vaccine.

Libraries came from RT-PCR. The data were produced on an Illumina HiSeq 2500. TCRdb applied fastp at Q25 and MiXCR to the public reads, then kept only in-frame beta chains. Entries that share a CDR3 protein sequence are merged under the most common genes and DNA. This sample lists almost 250,000 distinct CDR3 sequences; less than 15% were detected once. About 7.8% of the sample is in the top ten clones. The CDR3, cysteine through phenylalanine, is 14 amino acids long. Only CDR3 DNA is held: 42 bases, read in frame from base 1. The germline V gene supplies CDR1 KGHSH and CDR2 LQKENI. V gives up 5 bases and J gives up 6 bases, and the segment between their germline ends measures 17 bases. On this clonotype itself: No antigen is known for it. No quality values exist for individual bases; no much larger clone is one base distant.

The paper's findings and limits, for the study overall: The authors proposed that each seasonal influenza vaccination may bring in only a limited number of new T cells.

Material: non-naive T cells sorted from PBMCs, obtained 14 days before vaccination. Taken with the paper, the label for cell subset or site translates to: memory T cell fraction. The rearranged segments are TRBV18 and TRBJ2-7, with a tentative D gene TRBD1 over 6 matching bases. The sequence derives from a man aged 50 or older who received an inactivated influenza vaccine. Donor details come from another sample of the same person, matched by shared clones. CDR3 region: CASSTQGAVGEQYF. In nucleotide form, the sequence is TGTGCCAGCTCAACACAGGGAGCAGTCGGCGAGCAGTACTTC. The entire variable domain, with the stretches around the CDR3 drawn from the reference TRBV18 and TRBJ2-7 proteins, is NAGVMQNPRHLVRRRGQEARLRCSPMKGHSHVYWYRQLPEEGLKFMVYLQKENIIDESGMPKERFSAEFPKEGPSILRIQQVVRGDSAAYFCASSTQGAVGEQYFGPGTRLTVT.